The 2 T cell receptor beta chains presented below share a single source sample, sequenced in a study of T-cell reconstitution after alpha-beta-depleted transplantation in children (dated by TCRdb to the mid-2010s). The protocol used for the library was PCR. The run used an Illumina HiSeq 2500. Molecular barcoding was employed in the preparation of TCR libraries, with unique molecular identifiers being used to normalize TCRbeta repertoire quantification. The public sequencing data were trimmed at Q25 with fastp and processed into clonotypes with MiXCR by TCRdb, which kept only in-frame beta chains. CDR3 protein duplicates are merged, each entry listing the most common genes and DNA. Here the sample has under 850,000 distinct CDR3 sequences; around 13% occur a single time. The top ten hold around 0.76% of the sample. The treatment or condition label corresponds to: allogeneic hematopoietic cell transplantation with graft depleted of TCRalphabeta T cells and CD19 B cells.

The source was PBMCs, collected before TCRalphabeta/CD19-depleted stem cell transplant. These receptors were taken from a girl aged 2-10 years with congenital amegakaryocytic thrombocytopenia, due to receive a stem cell transplant.

This clonotype has ten or more counts. The V call is TRBV20-1, the J call TRBJ2-3; TRBD2 is a possible D gene (6 bases). V dropped 6 bases and J dropped 6 bases, with 13 bases sitting between them. The CDR3 is 12 residues long. Germline V CDR1 and CDR2: DFQATT, SNEGSKA (reference sequence). The CDR3 coding sequence is TGCAGTGCCACCCGGGACTCCGATACGCAGTATTTT. It is translated as CSATRDSDTQYF.

This clonotype appeared a few times. The chain recombines TRBV7-8 with TRBJ2-5, with D possibly matching TRBD2 (6 bases). From germline, CDR1 is SGHVS and CDR2 FQNEAQ. There are 15 residues in the CDR3. The V and J ends lost 5 bases and 5 bases respectively, with 18 bases between them. The CDR3 region is CASSHKRLRGETQYF. CDR3 in DNA: TGTGCCAGCAGCCACAAAAGACTACGGGGGGAGACCCAGTACTTC.